The text below deals with one T cell receptor beta chain. Its matching antigen is unknown. The data stem from a study of beta chain features in type 1 diabetes. Regarding the study as a whole: More deletions and fewer insertions at VDJ junctions were found in patients with type 1 diabetes.

Expressed TCRB transcripts were sequenced after all isolated RNA was converted to cDNA. Assay: immunoSEQ multiplex PCR; the TCRdb copy retains only in-frame clones and omits some. The sample includes 900,000 or so clones, under 20% of them seen just once. Central memory, naive, regulatory and stem cell-like memory CD4+ cells were sorted by CD45RO/CCR7/CD25/CD127/CD95/CD27. The CDR3 is 13 amino acids. V lost 0 bases to trimming and J lost 4 bases, with 6 bases between them. Per the germline V gene, CDR1 is LGHNA and CDR2 is YNFKEQ. Sequencing used naive CD4+ T cells from blood. The sequence was collected from a woman aged 18-29 years in good health. The V and J genes are TRBV4-2 and TRBJ1-1, with a tentative D call TRBD1 (5 bases). The CDR3 reads CASSQEGGTEAFF. The DNA of the CDR3 is TGTGCCAGCAGCCAAGAGGGGGGCACTGAAGCTTTCTTT.